The present T cell receptor beta chain was sequenced within a study of blood T cell repertoires in COVID-19. CDR3 length: 13 amino acids. V was trimmed by 4 bases and J by 1 base, leaving 7 bases between them. Germline loops: CDR1 LGHDT, CDR2 YNNKEL (reference sequence). Sequenced by immunoSEQ multiplex PCR; TCRdb stores in-frame clones only, minus some. The repertoire holds 50,000 to 65,000 clones, with 88% as singletons. This rearrangement joins TRBV3-1 (or the pseudogene TRBV3-2) to TRBJ1-1, with D hard to call. Sequencing used peripheral blood. This clonotype originated in a man in his sixties with acute or convalescent COVID-19. This chain's CDR3 is CASSLFRNTEAFF. The CDR3 nucleotides are TGTGCCAGCAGCCTCTTCAGGAACACTGAAGCTTTCTTT.